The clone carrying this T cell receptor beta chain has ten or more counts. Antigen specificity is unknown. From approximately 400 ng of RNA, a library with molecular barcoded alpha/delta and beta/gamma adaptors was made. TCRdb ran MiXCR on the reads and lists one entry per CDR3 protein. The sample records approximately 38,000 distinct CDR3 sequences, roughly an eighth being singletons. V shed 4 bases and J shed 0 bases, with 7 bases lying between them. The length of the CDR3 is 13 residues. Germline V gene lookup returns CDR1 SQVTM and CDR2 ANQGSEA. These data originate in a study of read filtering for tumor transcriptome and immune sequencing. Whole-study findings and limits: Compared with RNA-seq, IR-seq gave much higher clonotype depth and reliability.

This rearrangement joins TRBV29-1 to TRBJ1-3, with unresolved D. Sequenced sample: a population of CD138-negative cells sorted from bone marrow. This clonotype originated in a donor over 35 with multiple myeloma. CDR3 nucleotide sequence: TGCAGCGTTGTCCGGGACTCTGGAAACACCATATATTTT. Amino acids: CSVVRDSGNTIYF.